This T cell receptor (beta chain) was documented in a study of shared T cell receptors in the human thymus. Germline CDR1 and CDR2: LGHNT and FRNRAP. Trimming cost V 8 bases and J 5 bases; bases outside gene matches: 5. This CDR3 contains 14 residues. TCRdb's copy holds only in-frame clones and misses some; the assay was immunoSEQ multiplex PCR. The data hold some 700,000 clones, with roughly 88% observed a single time. These data were also filed under a second study, of human thymus T cells.

Sequenced input: thymocytes. The receptor's source is a boy under three years old with a congenital heart defect. J is TRBJ2-1 and V is TRBV12-5; TRBD2 aligns across 11 bases. CDR3 protein: CASTSGSGDNEQFF. Written as DNA, the CDR3 is TGTGCTAGTACTAGCGGGAGTGGTGACAATGAGCAGTTCTTC. The full variable domain, with the rest looked up from reference TRBV12-5 and TRBJ2-1, is DARVTQTPRHKVTEMGQEVTMRCQPILGHNTVFWYRQTMMQGLELLAYFRNRAPLDDSGMPKDRFSAEMPDATLATLKIQPSEPRDSAVYFCASTSGSGDNEQFFGPGTRLTVL.